The 3 T cell receptor beta chains given below trace back to one sample, sequenced in a study of blood T cell repertoires in COVID-19 (TCRdb year 2020). Libraries were prepared through the immunoSEQ multiplex PCR assay. Not all clones reach the TCRdb copy of this immuneACCESS table, which keeps in-frame sequences only. Checked studies attribute under half of the gap to unresolved V genes and leave the rest unexplained. Across this sample there are 240,000 or so clones, with 88% seen only once. The leading ten clones occupy 0.7% to 0.85% of the sample. Sequencing was performed on peripheral blood. The receptors originated from a woman aged 25 to 39 with acute or convalescent COVID-19.

The chain joins TRBV7-8 to TRBJ2-7; maybe TRBD1 (6 bases). This CDR3 contains 13 residues. CDR1 and CDR2 (germline): SGHVS, FQNEAQ. V lost 5 bases and J 7 bases, leaving 15 bases between the germline ends. This CDR3 reads CASSPHRAGEQYF. CDR3 DNA sequence: TGTGCCAGCAGCCCACACAGGGCTGGTGAGCAGTACTTC.

This chain uses TRBV6-1 with TRBJ2-7; weak D call: TRBD2 (5 bases). This CDR3 contains 15 residues. CDR1 and CDR2 (germline): MNHNS, SASEGT. The ends were cut back, 1 base at V and 3 bases at J, with 13 bases in the middle. As DNA, the CDR3 is TGTGCCAGCAGTGAAGGAGGCGGGCGGTACTACGAGCAGTACTTC. Translating it yields CASSEGGGRYYEQYF.

The CDR3 DNA follows: TGTGCCAGCAGCTTGACAGAGAACACTGAAGCTTTCTTT. Protein sequence: CASSLTENTEAFF. The genes are TRBV5-8 and TRBJ1-1; D gene unclear. The V and J ends lost 1 base and 1 base respectively, with 5 bases between them. CDR1 SGHTS and CDR2 YDEGEE come from the germline V gene. This CDR3 has 13 amino acids.